The 14 T cell receptor beta chains listed next were all sequenced from one sample in a study of cytotoxic CD8 clonotypes in ibrutinib-treated CLL. Profiled with immunoSEQ multiplex PCR; TCRdb holds only in-frame clones, not every one. The table has around 41,000 clones, roughly 72% seen once. The sample consisted of PBMCs, taken at disease progression, from a patient treated with ibrutinib. These receptor sequences come from a human donor with chronic lymphocytic leukemia.

This clone came up once. This chain uses TRBV4-2 with TRBJ2-7; 7 bases align to TRBD2. CDR1 is LGHNA, CDR2 YNFKEQ, per germline. The J segment lost 3 bases and the V segment lost 1 base, leaving 3 bases of the junction unmatched. The CDR3 runs 14 residues. DNA of the CDR3: TGTGCCAGCAGCCAAGGGGGGACTATCTACGAGCAGTACTTC. Its translation is CASSQGGTIYEQYF.

The V call is TRBV11-3, the J call TRBJ2-3; D perhaps matches TRBD2 (6 bases). Germline V gives CDR1 SGHNT, CDR2 YENEEA. Between the trimmed V and J ends, which lost 4 bases and 4 bases, there was a span of 18 bases. The CDR3 has 16 amino acids. CDR3 nucleotide sequence: TGTGCCAGCAGCTCACGCGTGGGGGGTAGTTCAGATACGCAGTATTTT. It translates to CASSSRVGGSSDTQYF. The full variable domain, rest sourced from reference TRBV11-3 and TRBJ2-3, is EAGVVQSPRYKIIEKKQPVAFWCNPISGHNTLYWYLQNLGQGPELLIRYENEEAVDDSQLPKDRFSAERLKGVDSTLKIQPAELGDSAVYLCASSSRVGGSSDTQYFGPGTRLTVL.

This clone was detected only a few times. J is TRBJ2-2 and V is TRBV5-1; tentative D call: TRBD1 (5 bases). CDR3 length: 15 amino acids. Between the trimmed V and J ends, which lost 2 bases and 1 base, there was a span of 9 bases. The V gene's germline CDR1 is SGHRS and CDR2 YFSETQ. The CDR3 is CASSFSQGNTGELFF. The CDR3 DNA sequence: TGCGCCAGCAGCTTCTCGCAGGGGAACACCGGGGAGCTGTTTTTT.

The chain employs TRBV7-2 and TRBJ2-3; weak D call: TRBD2 (6 bases). In germline, CDR1 is SGHTA, CDR2 FQGNSA. The length of the CDR3 is 12 residues. V was cut by 8 bases and J by 3 bases, with 9 bases left in between. The CDR3 is CASAEGTDTQYF. CDR3 DNA sequence: TGTGCCAGCGCGGAGGGGACAGATACGCAGTATTTT.

The chain recombines TRBV10-3 with TRBJ2-7; D tentatively fits TRBD1 or TRBD2 (5 bases each). CDR1 is ENHRY, CDR2 SYGVKD, per germline. CDR3 length: 14 amino acids. V lost 0 bases and J 2 bases, leaving 8 bases between the germline ends. The CDR3 coding sequence is TGTGCCATCAGTGAGTCTATGGGGGCCTACGAGCAGTACTTC. Encoded protein: CAISESMGAYEQYF.

This rearrangement joins TRBV5-4 to TRBJ1-2; 12 bases line up with TRBD1. Germline trimming cut 3 bases from V and 4 bases from J; bases unmatched to any gene: 4. CDR3 length: 15 amino acids. Germline V gene data show CDR1 as SGHNT and CDR2 as YYREEE (reference sequence). The CDR3 is CASSSGTGGVYGYTF. CDR3 nucleotide sequence: TGTGCCAGCAGCTCCGGGACAGGGGGCGTCTATGGCTACACCTTC. Combining the CDR3 with reference TRBV5-4 and TRBJ1-2 gives the whole variable domain ETGVTQSPTHLIKTRGQQVTLRCSSQSGHNTVSWYQQALGQGPQFIFQYYREEENGRGNFPPRFSGLQFPNYSSELNVNALELDDSALYLCASSSGTGGVYGYTFGSGTRLTVV.

The V and J genes are TRBV9 and TRBJ2-2; TRBD1 might be the D (6 bases). Germline loops: CDR1 SGDLS, CDR2 YYNGEE. With 4 bases removed from V and 1 base from J, the gap between germline ends came to 11 bases. This CDR3 region has 15 residues. CDR3 protein: CASSLGQWNTGELFF. CDR3 in DNA: TGTGCCAGCAGCCTAGGACAGTGGAACACCGGGGAGCTGTTTTTT.

This clone showed up just a few times. This chain connects TRBV2 to TRBJ2-7; D is undetermined. In germline, CDR1 is SNHLY, CDR2 FYNNEI. The CDR3 loop spans 13 amino acids. Trimming left V 7 bases short and J 0 bases short, with 10 bases between. The CDR3 here is CASIPADSYEQYF. CDR3 bases: TGTGCCAGCATTCCAGCCGACTCCTACGAGCAGTACTTC.

The J gene is TRBJ2-7, the V gene TRBV28, with D perhaps matching TRBD1 (7 bases). Germline-derived CDR1 and CDR2 are MDHEN and SYDVKM. The CDR3 totals 14 residues. The germline V and J ends were trimmed by 6 bases and 1 base, with 13 bases remaining between them. The CDR3 nucleotides are TGTGCCAGCAGCCGCAGGGGGGTTTCCTACGAGCAGTACTTC. Translating it yields CASSRRGVSYEQYF.

The chain links TRBV19 to TRBJ1-6; a possible D gene is TRBD1 (5 bases). This CDR3 comprises 14 residues. The V gene lost 5 bases and the J gene lost 8 bases, with 13 bases spanning the gap. The germline CDR1 and CDR2 sequences are LNHDA and SQIVND (reference sequence). CDR3 bases: TGTGCCAGTAGTCTCCGGGACGGATATTCACCCCTCCACTTT. It specifies CASSLRDGYSPLHF.

The chain carries TRBV28 and TRBJ2-3; TRBD2 is a possible D gene (6 bases). This CDR3 spans 15 amino acids. V lost 6 bases to trimming and J lost 2 bases, with 15 bases between them. The germline gives CDR1 MDHEN, CDR2 SYDVKM. CDR3 DNA: TGTGCCAGCAGCCCCCAAGGAGGGAACACAGATACGCAGTATTTT. Translating gives CASSPQGGNTDTQYF. Together with reference TRBV28 and TRBJ2-3, the CDR3 gives the full variable domain: DVKVTQSSRYLVKRTGEKVFLECVQDMDHENMFWYRQDPGLGLRLIYFSYDVKMKEKGDIPEGYSVSREKKERFSLILESASTNQTSMYLCASSPQGGNTDTQYFGPGTRLTVL.

The V and J genes are TRBV19 and TRBJ1-1, with D unresolved. V shed 8 bases and J shed 1 base, with 14 bases lying between them. CDR1 is LNHDA and CDR2 is SQIVND in the germline V gene (reference sequence). The CDR3 is made up of 14 amino acids. CDR3 nucleotides: TGTGCCAGTCATGGTGGGTCGGCGAACACTGAAGCTTTCTTT. It encodes CASHGGSANTEAFF.

This clone was detected a few times. The rearrangement joins TRBV2 to TRBJ1-2, with unresolved D. The CDR3 loop spans 10 amino acids. CDR1 is SNHLY and CDR2 is FYNNEI in the germline V gene. The germline V and J ends were trimmed by 6 bases and 8 bases, with 7 bases remaining between them. The DNA of the CDR3 is TGTGCCAGCAGAGAGGTGGGCTACACCTTC. This translates into CASREVGYTF.

In this sample, this clone turned up a few times. The rearrangement links TRBV7-2 to TRBJ1-2, with unresolved D. Per the germline V gene, CDR1 is SGHTA and CDR2 is FQGNSA. The CDR3 consists of 13 residues. V lost 5 bases and J lost 4, with 11 bases in between. The CDR3 nucleotides are TGTGCCAGCAGCCCAGGAGGCGGCTATGGCTACACCTTC. Translation gives CASSPGGGYGYTF.